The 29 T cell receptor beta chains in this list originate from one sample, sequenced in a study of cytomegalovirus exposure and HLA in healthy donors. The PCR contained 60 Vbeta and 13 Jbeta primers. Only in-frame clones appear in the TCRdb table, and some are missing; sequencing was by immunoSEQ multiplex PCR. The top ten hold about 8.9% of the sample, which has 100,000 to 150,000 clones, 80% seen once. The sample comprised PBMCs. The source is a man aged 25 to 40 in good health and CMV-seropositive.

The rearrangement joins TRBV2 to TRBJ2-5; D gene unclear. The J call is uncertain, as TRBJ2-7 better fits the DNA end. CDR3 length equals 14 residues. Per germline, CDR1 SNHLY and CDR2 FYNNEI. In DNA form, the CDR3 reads TGTGCCAGCATTCTCGAGGTTAGCTCCTACGAGCAGTACTTC. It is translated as CASILEVSSYEQYF.

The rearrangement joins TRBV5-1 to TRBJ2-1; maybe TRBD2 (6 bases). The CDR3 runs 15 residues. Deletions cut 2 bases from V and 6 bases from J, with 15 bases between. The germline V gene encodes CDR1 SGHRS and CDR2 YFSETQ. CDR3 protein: CASSLIGGFVNEQFF. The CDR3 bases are TGCGCCAGCAGCTTAATTGGGGGGTTTGTCAATGAGCAGTTCTTC. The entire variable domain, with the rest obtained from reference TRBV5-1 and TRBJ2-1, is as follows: KAGVTQTPRYLIKTRGQQVTLSCSPISGHRSVSWYQQTPGQGLQFLFEYFSETQRNKGNFPGRFSGRQFSNSRSEMNVSTLELGDSALYLCASSLIGGFVNEQFFGPGTRLTVL.

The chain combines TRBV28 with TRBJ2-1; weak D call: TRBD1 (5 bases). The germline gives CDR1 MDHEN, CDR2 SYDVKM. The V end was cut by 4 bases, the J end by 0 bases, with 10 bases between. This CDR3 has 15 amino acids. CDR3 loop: CASSSDSSSYNEQFF. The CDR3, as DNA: TGTGCCAGCAGTTCCGACAGTAGCTCCTACAATGAGCAGTTCTTC.

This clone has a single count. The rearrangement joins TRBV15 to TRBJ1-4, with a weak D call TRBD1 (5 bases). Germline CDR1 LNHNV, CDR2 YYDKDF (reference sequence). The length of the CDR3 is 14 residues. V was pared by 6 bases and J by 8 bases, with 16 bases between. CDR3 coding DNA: TGTGCCACCAGAAATTCAGGGATGGGGGAAAAACTGTTTTTT. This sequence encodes CATRNSGMGEKLFF.

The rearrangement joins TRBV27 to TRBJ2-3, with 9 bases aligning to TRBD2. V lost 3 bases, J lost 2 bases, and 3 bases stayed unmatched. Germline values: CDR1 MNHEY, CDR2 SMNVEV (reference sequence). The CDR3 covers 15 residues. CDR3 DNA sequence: TGTGCCAGCAGTTTTCCTAGCGGGACCACAGATACGCAGTATTTT. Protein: CASSFPSGTTDTQYF.

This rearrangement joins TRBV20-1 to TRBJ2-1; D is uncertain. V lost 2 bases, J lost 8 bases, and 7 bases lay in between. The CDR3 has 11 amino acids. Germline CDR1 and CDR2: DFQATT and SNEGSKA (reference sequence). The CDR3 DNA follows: TGCAGTGCTAGACAGGCCCATGAGCAGTTCTTC. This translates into CSARQAHEQFF.

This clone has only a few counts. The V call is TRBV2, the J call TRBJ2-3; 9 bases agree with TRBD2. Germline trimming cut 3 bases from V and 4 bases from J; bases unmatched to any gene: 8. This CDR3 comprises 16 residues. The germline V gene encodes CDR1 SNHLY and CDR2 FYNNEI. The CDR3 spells CASSEGIAGVSDTQYF. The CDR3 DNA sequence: TGTGCCAGCAGTGAGGGAATAGCGGGGGTATCAGATACGCAGTATTTT. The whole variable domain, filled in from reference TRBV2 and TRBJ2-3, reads EPEVTQTPSHQVTQMGQEVILRCVPISNHLYFYWYRQILGQKVEFLVSFYNNEISEKSEIFDDQFSVERPDGSNFTLKIRSTKLEDSAMYFCASSEGIAGVSDTQYFGPGTRLTVL.

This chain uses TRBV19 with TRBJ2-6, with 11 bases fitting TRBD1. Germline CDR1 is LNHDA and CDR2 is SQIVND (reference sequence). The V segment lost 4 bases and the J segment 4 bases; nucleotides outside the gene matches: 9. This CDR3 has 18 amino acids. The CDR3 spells CASSTEGQGARGANVLTF. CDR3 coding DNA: TGTGCCAGTAGTACCGAAGGACAGGGGGCGCGAGGGGCCAACGTCCTGACTTTC.

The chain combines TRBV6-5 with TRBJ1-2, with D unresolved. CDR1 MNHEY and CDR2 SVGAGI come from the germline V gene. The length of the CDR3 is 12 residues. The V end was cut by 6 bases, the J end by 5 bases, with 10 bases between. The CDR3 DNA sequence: TGTGCCAGCAGGCTTATCGGTTATGGCTACACCTTC. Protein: CASRLIGYGYTF.

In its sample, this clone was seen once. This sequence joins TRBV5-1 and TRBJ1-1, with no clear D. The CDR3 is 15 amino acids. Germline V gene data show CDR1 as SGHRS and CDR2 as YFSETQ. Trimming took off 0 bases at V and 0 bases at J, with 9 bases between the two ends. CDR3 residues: CASSLVAGLNTEAFF. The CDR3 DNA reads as TGCGCCAGCAGCTTGGTCGCAGGATTGAACACTGAAGCTTTCTTT.

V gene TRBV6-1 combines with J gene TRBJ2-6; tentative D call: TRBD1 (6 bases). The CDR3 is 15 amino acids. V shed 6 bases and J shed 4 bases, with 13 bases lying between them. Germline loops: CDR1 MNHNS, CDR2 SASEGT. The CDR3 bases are TGTGCCAGCAGCGGACAGCAGTTAGGGGCCAACGTCCTGACTTTC. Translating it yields CASSGQQLGANVLTF.

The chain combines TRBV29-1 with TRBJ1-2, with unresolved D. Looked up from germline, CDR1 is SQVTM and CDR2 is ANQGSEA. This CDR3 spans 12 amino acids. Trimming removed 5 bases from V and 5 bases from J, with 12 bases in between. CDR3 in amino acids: CSVTLTEYGYTF. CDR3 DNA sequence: TGCAGCGTTACTCTGACGGAGTATGGCTACACCTTC.

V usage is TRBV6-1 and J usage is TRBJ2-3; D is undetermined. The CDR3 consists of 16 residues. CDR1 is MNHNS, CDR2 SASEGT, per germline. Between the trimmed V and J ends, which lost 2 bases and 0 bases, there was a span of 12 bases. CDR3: CASSESSLQSTDTQYF. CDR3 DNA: TGTGCCAGCAGTGAATCAAGCTTACAGAGCACAGATACGCAGTATTTT.

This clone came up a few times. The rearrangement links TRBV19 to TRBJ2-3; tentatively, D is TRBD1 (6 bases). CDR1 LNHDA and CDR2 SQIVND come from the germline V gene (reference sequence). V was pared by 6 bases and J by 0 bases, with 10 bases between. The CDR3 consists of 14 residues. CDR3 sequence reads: CASSGQISTDTQYF. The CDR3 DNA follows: TGTGCCAGTAGCGGACAGATAAGCACAGATACGCAGTATTTT.

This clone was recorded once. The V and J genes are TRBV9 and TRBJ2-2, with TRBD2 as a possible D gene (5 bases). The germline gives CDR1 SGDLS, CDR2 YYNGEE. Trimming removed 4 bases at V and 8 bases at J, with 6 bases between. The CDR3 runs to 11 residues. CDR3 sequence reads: CASSRGGELFF. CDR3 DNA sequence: TGTGCCAGCAGCCGGGGAGGGGAGCTGTTTTTT.

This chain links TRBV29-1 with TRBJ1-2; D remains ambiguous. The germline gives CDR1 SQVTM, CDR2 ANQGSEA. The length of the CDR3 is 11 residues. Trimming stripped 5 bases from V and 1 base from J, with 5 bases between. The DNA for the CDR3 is TGCAGCGTTCTACTTAACTATGGCTACACCTTC. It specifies CSVLLNYGYTF.

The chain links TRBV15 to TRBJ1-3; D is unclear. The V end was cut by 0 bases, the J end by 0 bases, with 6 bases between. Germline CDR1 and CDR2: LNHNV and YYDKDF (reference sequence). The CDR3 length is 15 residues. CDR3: CATSRDSGSGNTIYF. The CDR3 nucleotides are TGTGCCACCAGCAGAGATTCCGGCTCTGGAAACACCATATATTTT.

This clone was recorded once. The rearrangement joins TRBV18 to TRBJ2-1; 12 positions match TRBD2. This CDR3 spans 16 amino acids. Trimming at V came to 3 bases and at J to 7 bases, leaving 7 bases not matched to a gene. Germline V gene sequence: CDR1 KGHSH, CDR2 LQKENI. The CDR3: CASSPTLAGGRNEQFF. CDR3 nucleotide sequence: TGTGCCAGCTCACCCACCCTAGCGGGGGGGCGGAATGAGCAGTTCTTC.

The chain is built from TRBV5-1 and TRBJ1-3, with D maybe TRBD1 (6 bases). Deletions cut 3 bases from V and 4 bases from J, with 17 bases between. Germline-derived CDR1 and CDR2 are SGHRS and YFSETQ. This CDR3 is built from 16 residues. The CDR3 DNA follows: TGCGCCAGCAGCTCCAGGGGTTCTTCTGTCGGAAACACCATATATTTT. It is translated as CASSSRGSSVGNTIYF.

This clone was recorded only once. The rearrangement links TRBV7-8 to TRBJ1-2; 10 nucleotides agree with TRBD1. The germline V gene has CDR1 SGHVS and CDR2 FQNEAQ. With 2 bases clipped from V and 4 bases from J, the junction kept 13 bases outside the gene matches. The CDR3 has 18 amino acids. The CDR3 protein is CASSLISGTGELFYGYTF. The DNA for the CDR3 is TGTGCCAGCAGCTTAATCTCTGGGACAGGGGAACTTTTCTATGGCTACACCTTC.

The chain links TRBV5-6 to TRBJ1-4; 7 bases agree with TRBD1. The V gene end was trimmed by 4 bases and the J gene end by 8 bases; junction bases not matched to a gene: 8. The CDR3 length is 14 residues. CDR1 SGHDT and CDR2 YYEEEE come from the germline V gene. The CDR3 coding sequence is TGTGCCAGCAGCCGGGACAGTTCAGGGGAAAAACTGTTTTTT. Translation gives CASSRDSSGEKLFF.

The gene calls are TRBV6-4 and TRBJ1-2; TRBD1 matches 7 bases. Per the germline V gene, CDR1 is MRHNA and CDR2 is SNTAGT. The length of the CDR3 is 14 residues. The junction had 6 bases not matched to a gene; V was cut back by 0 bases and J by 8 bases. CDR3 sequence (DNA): TGTGCCAGCAGTGACTCGGGCAGGGGGTCAGGCTACACCTTC. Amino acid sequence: CASSDSGRGSGYTF.

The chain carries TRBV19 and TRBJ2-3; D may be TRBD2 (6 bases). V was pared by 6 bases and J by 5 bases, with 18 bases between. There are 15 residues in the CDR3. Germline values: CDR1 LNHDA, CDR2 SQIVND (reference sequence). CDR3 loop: CASRDPSEVKDTQYF. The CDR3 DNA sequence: TGTGCCAGTAGGGATCCTAGCGAGGTTAAAGATACGCAGTATTTT.

As DNA, the CDR3 is TGTGCCAGCAGCCCTCTCGCGGGGAGCTCCTACAATGAGCAGTTCTTC. It encodes CASSPLAGSSYNEQFF. The chain joins TRBV28 to TRBJ2-1, with a possible D match to TRBD2 (6 bases). Trimming removed 6 bases at V and 0 bases at J, with 15 bases between. This CDR3 has 16 amino acids. Germline assignment: CDR1 MDHEN and CDR2 SYDVKM. Based on the CDR3 plus reference TRBV28 and TRBJ2-1, the full variable domain is DVKVTQSSRYLVKRTGEKVFLECVQDMDHENMFWYRQDPGLGLRLIYFSYDVKMKEKGDIPEGYSVSREKKERFSLILESASTNQTSMYLCASSPLAGSSYNEQFFGPGTRLTVL.

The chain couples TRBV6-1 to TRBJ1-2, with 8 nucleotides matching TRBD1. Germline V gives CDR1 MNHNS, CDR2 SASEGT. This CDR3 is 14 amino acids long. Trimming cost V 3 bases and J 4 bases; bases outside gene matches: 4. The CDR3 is CASSETGVGYGYTF. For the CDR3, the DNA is TGTGCCAGCAGTGAGACAGGGGTTGGCTATGGCTACACCTTC.

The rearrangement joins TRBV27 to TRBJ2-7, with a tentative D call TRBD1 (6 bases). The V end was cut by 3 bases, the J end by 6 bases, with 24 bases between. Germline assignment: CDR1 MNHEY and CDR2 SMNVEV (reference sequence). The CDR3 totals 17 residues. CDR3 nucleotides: TGTGCCAGCAGTTTGTTATCTTGGGGGCCGGCGAGCGGCGAGCAGTACTTC. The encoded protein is CASSLLSWGPASGEQYF.

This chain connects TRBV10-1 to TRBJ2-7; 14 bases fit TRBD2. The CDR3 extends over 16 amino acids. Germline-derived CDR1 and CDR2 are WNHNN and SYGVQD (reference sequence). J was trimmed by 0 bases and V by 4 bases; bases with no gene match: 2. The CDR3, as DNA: TGCGCCAGCAGTGGGGGACTAGCGGGGGCCTCCTACGAGCAGTACTTC. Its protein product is CASSGGLAGASYEQYF.

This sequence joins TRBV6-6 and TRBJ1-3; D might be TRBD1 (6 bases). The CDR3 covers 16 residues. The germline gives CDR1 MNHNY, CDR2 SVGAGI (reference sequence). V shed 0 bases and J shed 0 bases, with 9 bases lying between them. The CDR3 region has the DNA TGTGCCAGCAGTTACTCCGGGGGGGCCTCTGGAAACACCATATATTTT. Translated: CASSYSGGASGNTIYF.

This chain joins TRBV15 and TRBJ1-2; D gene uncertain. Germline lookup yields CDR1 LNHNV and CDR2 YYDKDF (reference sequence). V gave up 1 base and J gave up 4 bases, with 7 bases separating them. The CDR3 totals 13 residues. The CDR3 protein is CATSRGGSYGYTF. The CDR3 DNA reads TGTGCCACCAGCAGAGGAGGAAGCTATGGCTACACCTTC.